The 27 T cell receptor beta chains below come from one sample, sequenced in a study of blood T cell repertoires in COVID-19. TCRdb's table, derived via immunoSEQ multiplex PCR, lists solely in-frame clones and lacks some. Of about 250,000 clones in the sample, approximately 86% were seen once. Sequencing was done on a sample of peripheral blood. The source is a woman aged 60 to 75 who had recovered from COVID-19.

The chain uses TRBV5-5 and TRBJ2-7; 8 bases agree with TRBD1. V lost 3 bases, J lost 3 bases, and 5 bases stayed unmatched. This CDR3 has 14 amino acids. Germline CDR1 is SGHKS and CDR2 is YYEKEE (reference sequence). CDR3 in DNA: TGTGCCAGCAGCTGGTTACAGGGGGACTACGAGCAGTACTTC. This translates into CASSWLQGDYEQYF.

This CDR3 reads CASSPRTSPGGHEQFF. CDR3 nucleotides: TGTGCCAGCAGCCCCCGTACTTCTCCCGGGGGTCATGAGCAGTTCTTC. The gene calls are TRBV7-9 and TRBJ2-1; possibly TRBD2 for D (6 bases). The CDR3 totals 16 residues. Germline V gives CDR1 SEHNR, CDR2 FQNEAQ (reference sequence). Trimming shortened V by 5 bases and J by 8 bases, and 22 bases separated the two germline ends.

The chain joins TRBV27 to TRBJ2-6, with D perhaps matching TRBD2 (6 bases). Between the trimmed V and J ends, which lost 4 bases and 6 bases, there was a span of 13 bases. The CDR3 consists of 15 residues. In germline, CDR1 is MNHEY, CDR2 SMNVEV (reference sequence). This CDR3 reads CASSSPGRSANVLTF. The CDR3 DNA follows: TGTGCCAGCAGTTCCCCGGGGAGGTCGGCCAACGTCCTGACTTTC.

The chain has TRBV12-3 or TRBV12-4 and TRBJ1-2; the D is unclear. V was clipped by 7 bases and J by 5 bases, with 14 bases between them. This CDR3 has 13 amino acids. The CDR3 loop is CASNPMTSYGYTF. The CDR3, as DNA: TGTGCCAGCAATCCCATGACAAGTTATGGCTACACCTTC.

V and J are TRBV7-2 and TRBJ2-3, with 11 bases that match TRBD2. The CDR3 runs to 18 residues. Germline V gene data show CDR1 as SGHTA and CDR2 as FQGNSA. Trimming cost V 0 bases and J 4 bases; bases outside gene matches: 9. CDR3 region: CASSLAGLAGGRADTQYF. CDR3 coding DNA: TGTGCCAGCAGCTTAGCAGGGCTAGCGGGGGGTAGGGCAGATACGCAGTATTTT.

This clone is a singleton in its sample. The chain employs TRBV4-1 and TRBJ1-5; 7 bases map to TRBD1. Losses at the gene ends were 4 bases for V and 7 bases for J; bases not matched to a gene: 10. The CDR3 contains 15 residues. Germline V gene lookup returns CDR1 MGHRA and CDR2 YSYEKL. CDR3 protein: CASSPTTGLSQPQHF. In DNA form, the CDR3 reads TGCGCCAGCAGCCCTACGACAGGGTTGTCCCAGCCCCAGCATTTT.

The sample holds one count of this clone. The chain uses TRBV2 and TRBJ2-7, with 7 bases identical to TRBD1. This CDR3 is 15 amino acids long. CDR1 SNHLY and CDR2 FYNNEI come from the germline V gene. V trimming: 8 bases; J trimming: 2 bases; junction bases outside the gene matches: 12. The CDR3 bases are TGTGCCAGCCGGTATGGGACAGCGGTAACCTACGAGCAGTACTTC. Translating it yields CASRYGTAVTYEQYF.

In its sample, this clone was seen a few times. This chain links TRBV19 with TRBJ2-3, with D perhaps matching TRBD2 (6 bases). CDR3 length equals 15 residues. Per germline, CDR1 LNHDA and CDR2 SQIVND (reference sequence). Trimming shortened V by 7 bases and J by 0 bases, and 14 bases separated the two germline ends. Here the CDR3 reads CASKWRGYSTDTQYF. The CDR3 DNA sequence: TGTGCCAGTAAGTGGCGGGGATATAGCACAGATACGCAGTATTTT.

On this clone itself: Other DNA sequences within the sample encode an identical CDR3. The CDR3 DNA reads as TGTGCCAGCAGTGGGCCAGGGGGCTCCTACAATGAGCAGTTCTTC. Encoded protein: CASSGPGGSYNEQFF. The genes are TRBV2 and TRBJ2-1, with 7 bases fitting TRBD1. Losses at the gene ends were 4 bases for V and 0 bases for J; bases not matched to a gene: 3. CDR3 length equals 15 residues. Germline V gene lookup returns CDR1 SNHLY and CDR2 FYNNEI.

This chain joins TRBV4-1 and TRBJ2-5; possibly TRBD2 for D (7 bases). The germline V gene encodes CDR1 MGHRA and CDR2 YSYEKL. Trimming cost V 1 base and J 5 bases, with 14 bases left between them. There are 15 residues in the CDR3. In DNA, the CDR3 is TGCGCCAGCAGCCAAGGTGGGGGGGGCCGGGAGACCCAGTACTTC. It translates to CASSQGGGGRETQYF.

V gene TRBV15 combines with J gene TRBJ1-6; D ambiguous. The germline V and J ends were trimmed by 0 bases and 9 bases, with 6 bases remaining between them. Germline values: CDR1 LNHNV, CDR2 YYDKDF (reference sequence). This CDR3 has 13 residues. CDR3 DNA sequence: TGTGCCACCAGCAGAGATCACGGTTCACCCCTCCACTTT. Protein sequence: CATSRDHGSPLHF.

This clone occurred once. The V call is TRBV11-3, the J call TRBJ2-3, with D hard to call. This CDR3 is 15 amino acids long. V gave up 1 base and J gave up 0 bases, with 8 bases separating them. Germline V gene data show CDR1 as SGHNT and CDR2 as YENEEA. The CDR3 is CASSLGVASTDTQYF. CDR3 coding DNA: TGTGCCAGCAGCTTAGGTGTGGCCAGCACAGATACGCAGTATTTT.

This clone was counted a single time. The chain carries TRBV5-4 and TRBJ2-5; TRBD1 is a possible D gene (7 bases). The CDR3 runs to 15 residues. The germline CDR1 and CDR2 sequences are SGHNT and YYREEE (reference sequence). V was trimmed by 0 bases and J by 3 bases, leaving 12 bases between them. CDR3 DNA sequence: TGTGCCAGCAGCTTGGACGTCAGGGGGGAAGAGACCCAGTACTTC. Protein: CASSLDVRGEETQYF.

The chain joins TRBV27 to TRBJ1-6; TRBD1 might be the D (5 bases). Germline CDR1 reads MNHEY; CDR2 reads SMNVEV (reference sequence). The CDR3 has 15 amino acids. The V and J ends lost 6 bases and 5 bases respectively, with 14 bases between them. In nucleotides, the CDR3 is TGTGCCAGCAGGGCATTGGGCAGGGATAATTCACCCCTCCACTTT. The encoded protein is CASRALGRDNSPLHF.

The chain recombines TRBV15 with TRBJ1-6; D call uncertain. The germline CDR1 and CDR2 sequences are LNHNV and YYDKDF (reference sequence). There are 17 residues in the CDR3. Deletions cut 1 base from V and 7 bases from J, with 17 bases between. CDR3 DNA: TGTGCCACCAGCAGAGGAGGGTTCCTGGGCCAAAATTCACCCCTCCACTTT. It specifies CATSRGGFLGQNSPLHF.

The V gene is TRBV28, the J gene TRBJ2-6; D possibly corresponds to TRBD1 (5 bases). Germline V gene data show CDR1 as MDHEN and CDR2 as SYDVKM. The CDR3 length is 15 residues. V dropped 6 bases and J dropped 0 bases, with 9 bases sitting between them. DNA of the CDR3: TGTGCCAGCAGCCAAGGGGACTCTGGGGCCAACGTCCTGACTTTC. Translating gives CASSQGDSGANVLTF.

The chain uses TRBV6-5 and TRBJ1-6, with 7 nucleotides matching TRBD1. The CDR3 covers 12 residues. From germline, CDR1 is MNHEY and CDR2 SVGAGI. V shed 6 bases and J 10 bases; nucleotides not matched to a gene: 3. CDR3 loop: CASSRGTSPLHF. Written as DNA, the CDR3 is TGTGCCAGCAGCAGGGGGACCTCACCCCTCCACTTT.

V and J are TRBV5-6 and TRBJ2-7, with a tentative D call TRBD1 (5 bases). The length of the CDR3 is 17 residues. V lost 0 bases, J lost 0 bases, and 16 bases lay in between. Germline V gives CDR1 SGHDT, CDR2 YYEEEE. Here the CDR3 DNA reads TGTGCCAGCAGCTTGGTAGTATCAGGGTCTGGCTCCTACGAGCAGTACTTC. Translated, it gives CASSLVVSGSGSYEQYF.

The chain joins TRBV5-6 to TRBJ2-5, with 8 positions matching TRBD1. This CDR3 spans 15 amino acids. In germline, CDR1 is SGHDT, CDR2 YYEEEE. V was clipped by 6 bases and J by 2 bases; unmatched bases: 9. CDR3 protein: CASTKRDRTQETQYF. The DNA of the CDR3 is TGTGCCAGCACCAAGAGGGACAGGACACAAGAGACCCAGTACTTC.

The chain recombines TRBV9 with TRBJ2-2; TRBD1 aligns across 7 bases. Germline V gene lookup returns CDR1 SGDLS and CDR2 YYNGEE. The CDR3 sequence is 19 residues long. With V trimmed by 0 bases and J by 5 bases, 16 bases remained unmatched. This chain's CDR3 is CASSVEGYGAGGYTGELFF. Written as DNA, the CDR3 is TGTGCCAGCAGCGTAGAAGGGTATGGGGCAGGGGGTTATACCGGGGAGCTGTTTTTT.

The chain carries TRBV7-3 and TRBJ2-1; 14 bases align to TRBD2. The CDR3 sequence is 17 residues long. Germline loops: CDR1 SGHTA, CDR2 FQGTGA. V trimming: 5 bases; J trimming: 9 bases; junction bases outside the gene matches: 12. CDR3 DNA: TGTGCCAGCAGCCCCCCCCCTGGACTAGCGGGGGGCACTGAGCAGTTCTTC. This translates into CASSPPPGLAGGTEQFF.

The chain links TRBV9 to TRBJ2-2, with 8 bases matching TRBD2. With 4 bases clipped from V and 5 bases from J, the junction kept 4 bases outside the gene matches. Germline V gene lookup returns CDR1 SGDLS and CDR2 YYNGEE. This CDR3 region has 14 residues. The CDR3 DNA reads TGTGCCAGCAGCATCGCGGGGGGAACCGGGGAGCTGTTTTTT. It is translated as CASSIAGGTGELFF.

This clone came up many times. The rearrangement uses TRBV18 and TRBJ1-4; TRBD1 matches at 8 bases. The CDR3 totals 16 residues. The germline CDR1 and CDR2 sequences are KGHSH and LQKENI. V shed 6 bases, J shed 6 bases, and the junction held 12 bases outside the gene matches. The CDR3 is CASSSWRNRGDEKLFF. As DNA, the CDR3 is TGTGCCAGCTCTTCTTGGCGGAACAGGGGGGATGAAAAACTGTTTTTT.

This chain joins TRBV18 and TRBJ2-5; 9 bases map to TRBD1. CDR1 KGHSH and CDR2 LQKENI come from the germline V gene. The CDR3 runs 16 residues. V lost 4 bases to trimming and J lost 5 bases; unmatched junction nucleotides: 11. The CDR3 nucleotides read TGTGCCAGCTCACGATCGTTACAGGGGGCCGTGGAGACCCAGTACTTC. This codes for CASSRSLQGAVETQYF.

V gene TRBV21-1 combines with J gene TRBJ1-1. TRBV21-1 is reported as a pseudogene. The CDR3 extends over 16 amino acids. The CDR3 nucleotides read TGTGCCAGCAGCGTGGTAGGGTCCGGGGTGAACACTGAAGCTTTCTTT. Translating it yields CASSVVGSGVNTEAFF.

This sequence joins TRBV9 and TRBJ2-3; 7 bases match TRBD2. J was trimmed by 1 base and V by 4 bases; bases with no gene match: 6. Per germline, CDR1 SGDLS and CDR2 YYNGEE. The CDR3 extends over 15 amino acids. CDR3 in amino acids: CASSLEAGRTDTQYF. CDR3 sequence (DNA): TGTGCCAGCAGCCTAGAAGCGGGGCGCACAGATACGCAGTATTTT. The variable domain in full, completed from reference TRBV9 and TRBJ2-3, reads DSGVTQTPKHLITATGQRVTLRCSPRSGDLSVYWYQQSLDQGLQFLIQYYNGEERAKGNILERFSAQQFPDLHSELNLSSLELGDSALYFCASSLEAGRTDTQYFGPGTRLTVL.

The chain is built from TRBV5-5 and TRBJ2-3, with D possibly being TRBD1 (6 bases). V lost 2 bases to trimming and J lost 5 bases, with 15 bases between them. CDR1 is SGHKS and CDR2 is YYEKEE in the germline V gene (reference sequence). This CDR3 contains 15 residues. The CDR3 nucleotides are TGTGCCAGCAGCTTCGGGACAAGGGGTAAAGATACGCAGTATTTT. Translating gives CASSFGTRGKDTQYF.